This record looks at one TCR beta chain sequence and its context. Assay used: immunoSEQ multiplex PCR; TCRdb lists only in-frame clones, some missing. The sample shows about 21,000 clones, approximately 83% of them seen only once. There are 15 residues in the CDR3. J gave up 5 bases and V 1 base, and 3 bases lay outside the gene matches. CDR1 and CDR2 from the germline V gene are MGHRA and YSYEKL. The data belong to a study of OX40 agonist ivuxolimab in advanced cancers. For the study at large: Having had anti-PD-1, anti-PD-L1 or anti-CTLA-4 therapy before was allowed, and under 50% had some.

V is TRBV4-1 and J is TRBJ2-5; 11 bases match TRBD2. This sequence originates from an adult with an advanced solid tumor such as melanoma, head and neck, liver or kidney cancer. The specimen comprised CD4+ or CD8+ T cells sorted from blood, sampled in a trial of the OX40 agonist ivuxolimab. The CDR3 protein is CASSQGTSGLETQYF. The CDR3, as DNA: TGCGCCAGCAGCCAAGGGACTAGCGGGTTGGAGACCCAGTACTTC.